The T cell receptor (beta chain) under discussion was sequenced for a study of blood T cells in healthy people across ages. The CDR3 length is 15 residues. Germline trimming cut 1 base from V and 8 bases from J; bases unmatched to any gene: 9. The germline gives CDR1 DFQATT, CDR2 SNEGSKA (reference sequence). Each donor's blood draw was 7.5 to 10 milliliters of peripheral blood. This clonotype was picked up a small number of times. Together with a sample-barcoded 5' primer, a J-beta primer mix was included in a second PCR lasting about 6 to 11 cycles. TCRdb redid the calling of the 5' RACE reads with MiXCR, one entry per CDR3 protein. The sample comprises around 650,000 distinct CDR3 sequences, approximately 40% of which are singletons, and 30% rests with the top ten.

This sequence originates from a man at least 80 years old in good health. The V and J genes are TRBV20-1 and TRBJ2-1; TRBD2 matches at 9 bases. The sample was blood. As DNA, the CDR3 is TGCAGTGCTAGAGCACCCGGGACTAGCTTGGATGAGCAGTTCTTC. Residues: CSARAPGTSLDEQFF.